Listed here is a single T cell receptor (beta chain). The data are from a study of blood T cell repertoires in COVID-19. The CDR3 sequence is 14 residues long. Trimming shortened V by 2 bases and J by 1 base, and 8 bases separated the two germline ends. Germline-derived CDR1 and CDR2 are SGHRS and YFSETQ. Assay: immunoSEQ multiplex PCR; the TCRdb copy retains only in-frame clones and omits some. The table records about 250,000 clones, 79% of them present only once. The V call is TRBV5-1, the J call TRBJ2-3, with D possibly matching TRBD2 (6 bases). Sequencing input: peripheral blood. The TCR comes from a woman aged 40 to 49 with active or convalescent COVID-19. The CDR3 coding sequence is TGCGCCAGCAGCTTTGGCGGGGGCACAGATACGCAGTATTTT. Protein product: CASSFGGGTDTQYF. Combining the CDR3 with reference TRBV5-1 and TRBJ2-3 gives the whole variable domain KAGVTQTPRYLIKTRGQQVTLSCSPISGHRSVSWYQQTPGQGLQFLFEYFSETQRNKGNFPGRFSGRQFSNSRSEMNVSTLELGDSALYLCASSFGGGTDTQYFGPGTRLTVL.